Below are 16 T cell receptor beta chains sequenced from a single sample in a study of T cells after yellow fever vaccination. One entry per CDR3 protein, called by TCRdb with MiXCR from the 5' RACE reads. In the table there are about 340,000 distinct CDR3 sequences, around 12% of which are singletons. The material sequenced was CD4+ T cells sorted from PBMCs, taken 15 days after the yellow fever booster vaccination. These receptors all stem from a man aged 18-30 years who received the YFV17D yellow fever vaccine.

This clonotype was found a few times. The chain joins TRBV2 to TRBJ2-1; perhaps TRBD2 as D (6 bases). Germline V gives CDR1 SNHLY, CDR2 FYNNEI. The CDR3 extends over 14 amino acids. V lost 8 bases to trimming and J lost 0 bases, with 11 bases between them. CDR3 sequence (DNA): TGTGCCAGCCGGCGGGGCAGCTCCTACAATGAGCAGTTCTTC. The encoded protein is CASRRGSSYNEQFF.

This clonotype has more than one count but fewer than ten. The chain recombines TRBV12-3 or TRBV12-4 with TRBJ2-3; TRBD2 matches 8 bases. The CDR3 is 15 amino acids. V dropped 8 bases and J dropped 5; count of bases not matched to a gene: 12. The CDR3 sequence: CASWPRRGGGDTQYF. For the CDR3, the DNA is TGTGCCAGCTGGCCTCGTCGGGGGGGCGGAGATACGCAGTATTTT.

This chain uses TRBV28 with TRBJ2-7; 8 bases line up with TRBD2. The CDR3 is 14 amino acids. V lost 3 bases to trimming and J lost 2 bases; unmatched junction nucleotides: 3. Germline values: CDR1 MDHEN, CDR2 SYDVKM. The CDR3 sequence is CASSFAGGAYEQYV. The CDR3 bases are TGTGCCAGCAGTTTCGCGGGAGGAGCCTACGAGCAGTACGTC.

This clonotype was counted ten times or more. J is TRBJ2-3 and V is TRBV7-9; 7 bases align to TRBD2. The CDR3 spans 15 residues. V was clipped by 5 bases and J by 3 bases; unmatched bases: 8. CDR1 SEHNR and CDR2 FQNEAQ come from the germline V gene (reference sequence). The CDR3 here is CASSPVGGGTDTQYF. The CDR3 DNA sequence: TGTGCCAGCAGCCCCGTTGGCGGGGGTACAGATACGCAGTATTTT.

The chain uses TRBV7-2 and TRBJ2-4, with D possibly called TRBD1 or TRBD2 (5 bases each). CDR1 is SGHTA and CDR2 is FQGNSA in the germline V gene. The CDR3 is made up of 15 amino acids. With 3 bases removed from V and 0 bases from J, the gap between germline ends came to 9 bases. The CDR3 DNA reads as TGTGCCAGCAGCTTTGGGGGTCCAGCCAAAAACATTCAGTACTTC. Protein sequence: CASSFGGPAKNIQYF.

The genes are TRBV27 and TRBJ1-6; D ambiguous. This CDR3 spans 13 amino acids. The V end lost 3 bases, the J end lost 10 bases, and 10 bases lay between the germline ends. CDR1 and CDR2 (germline): MNHEY, SMNVEV (reference sequence). CDR3 sequence (DNA): TGTGCCAGCAGTTTCTCGCGAGGGTCACCCCTCCACTTT. Amino acid sequence: CASSFSRGSPLHF.

The chain employs TRBV12-3 or TRBV12-4 and TRBJ2-6; D ambiguous. The CDR3 loop spans 13 amino acids. V lost 8 bases, J lost 2 bases, and 7 bases lay in between. For the CDR3, the DNA is TGTGCCAGCCTTTTCGCTGGGGCCAACGTCCTGACTTTC. This encodes CASLFAGANVLTF.

The chain joins TRBV28 to TRBJ1-5; D is uncertain. The CDR3 has 14 amino acids. V lost 3 bases to trimming and J lost 0 bases, with 6 bases between them. The germline V gene encodes CDR1 MDHEN and CDR2 SYDVKM. CDR3 residues: CASSLVLSNQPQHF. CDR3 nucleotides: TGTGCCAGCAGTTTGGTTCTTAGCAATCAGCCCCAGCATTTT.

The chain carries TRBV24-1 and TRBJ2-2, with TRBD1 as a possible D gene (6 bases). The V end lost 7 bases, the J end lost 1 base, and 9 bases lay between the germline ends. Germline V gene data show CDR1 as KGHDR and CDR2 as SFDVKD. The CDR3 has 14 residues. The CDR3 nucleotides are TGTGCCACCAGGGGGGCCCTGAACACCGGGGAGCTGTTTTTT. As protein: CATRGALNTGELFF.

This clonotype has at least ten counts. V and J are TRBV6-2 or TRBV6-3 and TRBJ1-2; no reliable D call. The germline CDR1 and CDR2 sequences are MNHEY and SVGEGT. Between the trimmed V and J ends, which lost 0 bases and 3 bases, there was a span of 5 bases. The CDR3 has 13 residues. This CDR3 is CASSYSGDYGYTF. DNA for the CDR3: TGTGCCAGCAGTTACTCTGGGGACTATGGCTACACCTTC.

This clonotype has a handful of counts. The chain employs TRBV4-2 and TRBJ2-1; D not resolved. Germline CDR1 LGHNA, CDR2 YNFKEQ. The CDR3 is 14 residues long. With 0 bases removed from V and 6 bases from J, the gap between germline ends came to 9 bases. DNA of the CDR3: TGTGCCAGCAGCCAAGATACCAGACCCAATGAGCAGTTCTTC. The encoded protein is CASSQDTRPNEQFF.

The chain links TRBV12-3 or TRBV12-4 to TRBJ1-6; TRBD1 aligns across 8 bases. There are 15 residues in the CDR3. J gave up 8 bases and V 7 bases, and 10 bases lay outside the gene matches. CDR3 bases: TGTGCCAGCACCCAACCGGGACAGGCCTATTCACCCCTCCACTTT. Its protein is CASTQPGQAYSPLHF.

The chain couples TRBV9 to TRBJ2-5, with 8 bases identical to TRBD2. The CDR3 spans 14 residues. Trimming cost V 2 bases and J 7 bases; bases outside gene matches: 7. The germline gives CDR1 SGDLS, CDR2 YYNGEE. CDR3 in DNA: TGTGCCAGCAGCGTCGGGACTAGTGCTGGGACCCAGTACTTC. Its protein is CASSVGTSAGTQYF.

V gene TRBV9 combines with J gene TRBJ2-2, with a tentative D call TRBD1 (5 bases). In germline, CDR1 is SGDLS, CDR2 YYNGEE. With 0 bases removed from V and 7 bases from J, the gap between germline ends came to 10 bases. This CDR3 has 14 amino acids. The CDR3 nucleotides read TGTGCCAGCAGCGTAGAGGGCCAGGGCGGGGAGCTGTTTTTT. The encoded protein is CASSVEGQGGELFF.

This chain uses TRBV27 with TRBJ2-1; weak D call: TRBD1 (7 bases). Germline V CDR1 and CDR2: MNHEY, SMNVEV (reference sequence). Trimming stripped 4 bases from V and 4 bases from J, with 11 bases between. This CDR3 has 14 residues. CDR3 nucleotide sequence: TGTGCCAGCAGTTGGGGGGACAGTTACAATGAGCAGTTCTTC. Protein: CASSWGDSYNEQFF.

This clonotype showed up just a few times. This chain joins TRBV7-2 and TRBJ2-7; 14 bases align to TRBD2. V lost 5 bases and J lost 2; bases outside the gene matches: 5. The CDR3 runs 16 residues. Germline V lookup: CDR1 SGHTA, CDR2 FQGNSA. Here the CDR3 reads CASSARLAGGPYEQYV. CDR3 nucleotides: TGTGCCAGCAGCGCCCGACTAGCGGGGGGGCCCTACGAGCAGTACGTC.